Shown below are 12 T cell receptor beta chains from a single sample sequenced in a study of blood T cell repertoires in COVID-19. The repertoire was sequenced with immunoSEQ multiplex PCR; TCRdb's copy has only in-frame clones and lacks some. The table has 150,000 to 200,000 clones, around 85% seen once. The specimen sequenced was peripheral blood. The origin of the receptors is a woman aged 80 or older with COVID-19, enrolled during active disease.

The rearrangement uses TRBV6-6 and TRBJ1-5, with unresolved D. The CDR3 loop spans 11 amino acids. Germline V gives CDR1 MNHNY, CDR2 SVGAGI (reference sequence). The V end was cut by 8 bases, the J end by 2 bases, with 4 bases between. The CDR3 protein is CASRGNQPQHF. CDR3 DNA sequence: TGTGCCAGCCGGGGCAATCAGCCCCAGCATTTT.

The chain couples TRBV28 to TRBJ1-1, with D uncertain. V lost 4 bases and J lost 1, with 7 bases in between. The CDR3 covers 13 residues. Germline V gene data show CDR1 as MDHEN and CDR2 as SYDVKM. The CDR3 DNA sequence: TGTGCCAGCAGTTGGCCGGGGAACACTGAAGCTTTCTTT. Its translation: CASSWPGNTEAFF.

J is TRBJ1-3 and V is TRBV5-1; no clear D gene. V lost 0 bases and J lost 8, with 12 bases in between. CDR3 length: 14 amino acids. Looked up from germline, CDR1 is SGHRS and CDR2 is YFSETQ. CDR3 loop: CASSLENPGDTIYF. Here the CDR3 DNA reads TGCGCCAGCAGCTTGGAAAATCCGGGTGACACCATATATTTT.

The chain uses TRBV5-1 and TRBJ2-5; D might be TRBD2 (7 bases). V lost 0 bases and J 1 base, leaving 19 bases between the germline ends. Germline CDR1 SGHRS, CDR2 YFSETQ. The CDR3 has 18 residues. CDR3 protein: CASSLGVSGGGGQETQYF. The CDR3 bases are TGCGCCAGCAGCTTGGGAGTTTCGGGGGGCGGAGGCCAAGAGACCCAGTACTTC.

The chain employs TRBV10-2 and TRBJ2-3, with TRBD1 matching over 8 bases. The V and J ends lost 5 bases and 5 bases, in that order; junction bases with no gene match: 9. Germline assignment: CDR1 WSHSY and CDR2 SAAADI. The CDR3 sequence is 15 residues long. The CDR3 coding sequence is TGCGCCAGCAGTACAGGGGGTGTATATGGAGATACGCAGTATTTT. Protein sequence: CASSTGGVYGDTQYF.

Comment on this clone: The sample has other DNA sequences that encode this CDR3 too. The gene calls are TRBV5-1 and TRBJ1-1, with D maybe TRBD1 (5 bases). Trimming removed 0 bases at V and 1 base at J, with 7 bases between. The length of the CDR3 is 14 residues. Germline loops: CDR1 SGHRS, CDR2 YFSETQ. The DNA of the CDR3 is TGCGCCAGCAGCTTGGTTACAGGGAACACTGAAGCTTTCTTT. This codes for CASSLVTGNTEAFF.

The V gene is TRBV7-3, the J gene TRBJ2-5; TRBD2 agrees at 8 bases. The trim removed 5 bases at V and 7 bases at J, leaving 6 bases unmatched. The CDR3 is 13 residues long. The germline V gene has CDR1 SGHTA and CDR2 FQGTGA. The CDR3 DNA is TGTGCCAGCAGCACGGGACTAGAGGGGACCCAGTACTTC. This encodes CASSTGLEGTQYF.

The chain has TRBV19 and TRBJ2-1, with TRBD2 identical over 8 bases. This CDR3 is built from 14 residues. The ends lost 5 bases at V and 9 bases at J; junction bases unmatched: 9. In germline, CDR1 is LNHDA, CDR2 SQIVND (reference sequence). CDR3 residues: CASSGDGGAGEQFF. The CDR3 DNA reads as TGTGCCAGTAGTGGCGACGGGGGGGCGGGTGAGCAGTTCTTC.

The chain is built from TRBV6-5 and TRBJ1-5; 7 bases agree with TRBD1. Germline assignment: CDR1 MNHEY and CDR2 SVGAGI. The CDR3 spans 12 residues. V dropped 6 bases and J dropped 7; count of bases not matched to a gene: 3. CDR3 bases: TGTGCCAGCAGGCAGGGGGTGCAGCCCCAGCATTTT. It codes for CASRQGVQPQHF.

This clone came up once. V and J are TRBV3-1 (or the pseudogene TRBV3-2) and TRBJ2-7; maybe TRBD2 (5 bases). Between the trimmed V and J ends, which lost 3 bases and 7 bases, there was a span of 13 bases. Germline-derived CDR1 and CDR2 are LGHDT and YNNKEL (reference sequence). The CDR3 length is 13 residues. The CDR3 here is CASSQTGIGEQYF. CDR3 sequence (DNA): TGTGCCAGCAGCCAGACGGGGATTGGGGAGCAGTACTTC.

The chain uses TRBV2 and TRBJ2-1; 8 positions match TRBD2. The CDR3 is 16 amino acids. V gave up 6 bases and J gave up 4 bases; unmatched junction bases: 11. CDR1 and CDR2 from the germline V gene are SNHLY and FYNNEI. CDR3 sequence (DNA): TGTGCCAGCAGCCAGATACTAGCGGCCCTTTACAATGAGCAGTTCTTC. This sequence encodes CASSQILAALYNEQFF.

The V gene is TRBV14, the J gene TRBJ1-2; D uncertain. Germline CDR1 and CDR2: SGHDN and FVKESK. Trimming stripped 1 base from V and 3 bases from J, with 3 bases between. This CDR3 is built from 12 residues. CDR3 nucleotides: TGTGCCAGCAGCCAAGCCGACTATGGCTACACCTTC. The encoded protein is CASSQADYGYTF.